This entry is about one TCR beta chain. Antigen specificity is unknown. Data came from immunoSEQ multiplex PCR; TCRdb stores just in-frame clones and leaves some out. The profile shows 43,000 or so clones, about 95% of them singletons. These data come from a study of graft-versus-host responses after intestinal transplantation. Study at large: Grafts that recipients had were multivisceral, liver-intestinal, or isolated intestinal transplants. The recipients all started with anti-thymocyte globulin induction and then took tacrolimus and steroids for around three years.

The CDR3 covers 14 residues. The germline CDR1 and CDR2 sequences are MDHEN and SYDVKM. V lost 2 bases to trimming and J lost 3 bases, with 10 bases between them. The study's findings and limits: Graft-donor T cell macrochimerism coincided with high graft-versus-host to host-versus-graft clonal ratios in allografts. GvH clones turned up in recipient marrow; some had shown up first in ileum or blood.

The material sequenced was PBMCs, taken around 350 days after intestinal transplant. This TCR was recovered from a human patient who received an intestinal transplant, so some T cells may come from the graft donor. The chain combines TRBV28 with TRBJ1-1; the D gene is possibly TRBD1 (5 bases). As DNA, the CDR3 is TGTGCCAGCAGTTTAGATCGCAGGGACACTGAAGCTTTCTTT. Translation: CASSLDRRDTEAFF.